This T cell receptor (beta chain) originates from a study of blood T cell repertoires in COVID-19 (dated by TCRdb to about 2020). Concerning the study at large: The collaborator samples originated in the United States, Italy and Spain and spanned the acute and convalescent phases of COVID-19. The material from the prospective study consisted of cDNA or gDNA derived from T cells, B-cell-depleted T cells, or PBMCs. Deeply sampled blood TCRbeta repertoires from subjects exposed to, actively infected with, or recovered from COVID-19 were included in the dataset. The repertoires were released in a freely available public database meant as a resource for research on the immune response to SARS-CoV-2. The samples were drawn from the first 160 participants of the ongoing ImmuneRACE study and from 1,254 subjects provided by 6 global collaborators. Nearly every sample came with metadata listing a de-identified subject ID, COVID-19 status, age in years and sex. HLA class I and class II types, where available, came from metadata supplied by the sample provider rather than from assay-based typing.

The junction carries 12 bases between V and J, which are trimmed by 0 bases and 3 bases respectively. CDR3 length: 16 amino acids, cysteine to phenylalanine. Only the CDR3 part of the read is kept: 48 bases, read in frame from the first base. As encoded in the germline V gene, CDR1 is MNHEY while CDR2 is SVGAGI. Results and caveats for the whole study, not just this receptor: How much clinical and demographic metadata was included differed by source and by participant, and the metadata was provided uncurated.

This clone was seen a single time. Its antigen specificity is not known. No much larger clone is present one base from it, and per-base qualities are unavailable. The immunoSEQ Assay, a bias-controlled multiplex PCR, was used to amplify TCRbeta CDR3 regions from genomic DNA. The published analysis was carried out like this. The number of nucleated cells in each sample was estimated by amplification of reference gene primers within the assay. To quantify the absolute abundance of each unique TCRbeta CDR3 rearrangement, sequence reads were collapsed and filtered. For each sample, productive Simpson clonality was calculated by taking the square root of Simpson's diversity index across productive rearrangements. The table comes from immuneACCESS by way of TCRdb, which keeps in-frame sequences with V and J called. Part of the clones is missing from these tables; in studies checked, under half for an unresolved V gene and the rest for unknown reasons. V, J and clone size are taken as reported in that table, and D and trimming were inferred from the DNA itself. The sample has around 140,000 clones on record, about 87% of them singletons. Together, the top ten hold around 2.3% of the sample.

At one collaborating source in Seattle, patients were enrolled during active infection and were followed longitudinally through the course of disease. Each collaborating institution followed its own protocols to collect whole blood in K2EDTA tubes. Collaborator samples were shipped for TCRbeta analysis as frozen whole blood, isolated PBMCs, or DNA extracted from either sample type. The sample consisted of peripheral blood. This chain is built from TRBV6-5 and TRBJ1-3; the D gene is perhaps TRBD1, on 5 matching bases. The source is a human donor with COVID-19, enrolled during active disease. The donor label of this sample is uncertain. The DNA sequence is as follows: TGTGCCAGCAGTTACTCCCGAGACAGTTTTGGAAACACCATATATTTT. The translation is CASSYSRDSFGNTIYF.